Below are 5 T cell receptor beta chains sequenced from a single sample in a study of blood T cell repertoires in COVID-19. Method: immunoSEQ multiplex PCR; TCRdb's copy keeps in-frame clones and lacks some. Seen here are 50,000 to 75,000 clones, 81% observed once, and the top ten hold 28%. Material for sequencing was peripheral blood. These receptors were taken from a woman of 80 years or more with active or convalescent COVID-19.

V gene TRBV7-2 combines with J gene TRBJ1-5; possible D gene TRBD1, 5 bases. CDR1 SGHTA and CDR2 FQGNSA come from the germline V gene. V was shortened by 1 base and J by 6 bases, with 13 bases between the two germline ends. The CDR3 has 15 residues. The CDR3 here is CASSLEGLTGQPQHF. DNA of the CDR3: TGTGCCAGCAGCTTAGAGGGACTTACAGGTCAGCCCCAGCATTTT.

This clone was seen just once. The V call is TRBV18, the J call TRBJ1-4; tentatively, D is TRBD1 (6 bases). V was pared by 4 bases and J by 5 bases, with 14 bases between. In germline, CDR1 is KGHSH, CDR2 LQKENI. The length of the CDR3 is 15 residues. The CDR3 DNA reads TGTGCCAGCTCACGGGTGAGCCAGGGGAATGAAAAACTGTTTTTT. The encoded protein is CASSRVSQGNEKLFF.

CDR3 sequence (DNA): TGCAGTGCTAGTGAGGTAGCTAACTATGGCTACACCTTC. This gives the protein CSASEVANYGYTF. This chain joins TRBV20-1 and TRBJ1-2; D not resolved. V was cut by 3 bases and J by 0 bases, with 8 bases left in between. There are 13 residues in the CDR3. CDR1 and CDR2 (germline): DFQATT, SNEGSKA (reference sequence).

The J gene is TRBJ1-1, the V gene TRBV12-3 or TRBV12-4; perhaps TRBD1 as D (5 bases). The CDR3 consists of 13 residues. Deletions cut 2 bases from V and 2 bases from J, with 6 bases between. The CDR3 spells CASSLRGNTEAFF. CDR3 in DNA: TGTGCCAGCAGTTTAAGGGGCAACACTGAAGCTTTCTTT.

The rearrangement uses TRBV4-3 and TRBJ1-3; 11 bases match TRBD1. The CDR3 totals 17 residues. The V segment lost 1 base and the J segment 3 bases; nucleotides outside the gene matches: 5. Germline assignment: CDR1 LGHNA and CDR2 YSLEER. This CDR3 reads CASSQVGTGGGGNTIYF. CDR3 in DNA: TGCGCCAGCAGCCAAGTGGGGACAGGGGGAGGTGGAAACACCATATATTTT.